These 21 T cell receptor beta chains were sequenced from one sample in a study of shared clonotypes between healthy human individuals. Method: immunoSEQ multiplex PCR; TCRdb's copy keeps in-frame clones and lacks some. There are about 1 million clones in the sample; about three quarters occur only once, and approximately 1.3% lies in the top ten. Source material: memory CD4+ T cells sorted from blood. Subset here: CD45RA-negative fraction. The source of these receptors is a man between 18 and 29 years old in good health.

With respect to this clone: This CDR3 is also generated by other DNA sequences in the sample. The chain uses TRBV6-1 and TRBJ1-1; D unresolved. V dropped 2 bases and J dropped 8 bases, with 6 bases sitting between them. The CDR3 covers 11 residues. The V gene's germline CDR1 is MNHNS and CDR2 SASEGT. The CDR3 nucleotides read TGTGCCAGCAGTGAAAGAGGGGAAGCTTTCTTT. It codes for CASSERGEAFF.

The chain recombines TRBV6-5 with TRBJ1-2, with 9 positions matching TRBD1. Germline-derived CDR1 and CDR2 are MNHEY and SVGAGI. The CDR3 runs to 16 residues. V shed 4 bases and J 0 bases; nucleotides not matched to a gene: 6. Written as DNA, the CDR3 is TGTGCCAGCAGTTGGGGACAGGGATTAGCTAACTATGGCTACACCTTC. Protein sequence: CASSWGQGLANYGYTF.

This clone was counted a single time. The J gene is TRBJ2-2, the V gene TRBV5-1; D not resolved. With 1 base removed from V and 0 bases from J, the gap between germline ends came to 10 bases. The CDR3 extends over 16 amino acids. Looked up from germline, CDR1 is SGHRS and CDR2 is YFSETQ. For the CDR3, the DNA is TGCGCCAGCAGCTTGTCACTCTACACGAACACCGGGGAGCTGTTTTTT. The encoded protein is CASSLSLYTNTGELFF.

This rearrangement joins TRBV10-1 to TRBJ1-4; D not certain. CDR3 length: 15 amino acids. Per germline, CDR1 WNHNN and CDR2 SYGVQD (reference sequence). The ends were cut back, 7 bases at V and 0 bases at J, with 12 bases in the middle. CDR3: CASNASAATNEKLFF. CDR3 DNA: TGCGCCAGCAACGCTTCGGCGGCAACTAATGAAAAACTGTTTTTT.

The chain carries TRBV20-1 and TRBJ2-3; D is undetermined. The CDR3 runs 11 residues. Trimming took off 2 bases at V and 3 bases at J, with 3 bases between the two ends. Germline V gene sequence: CDR1 DFQATT, CDR2 SNEGSKA (reference sequence). CDR3 sequence reads: CSARITDTQYF. The CDR3 DNA is TGCAGTGCTAGAATTACAGATACGCAGTATTTT.

As concerns this clone: In the same sample, other DNA sequences code for this CDR3. The chain joins TRBV28 to TRBJ2-3; TRBD1 matches 9 bases. CDR1 MDHEN and CDR2 SYDVKM come from the germline V gene. The junction had 4 bases not matched to a gene; V was cut back by 6 bases and J by 0 bases. The CDR3 covers 15 residues. The CDR3 coding sequence is TGTGCCAGCAGCGTGGGGACAGGGAGCACAGATACGCAGTATTTT. The encoded protein is CASSVGTGSTDTQYF. Complete variable domain (other parts from reference TRBV28 and TRBJ2-3): DVKVTQSSRYLVKRTGEKVFLECVQDMDHENMFWYRQDPGLGLRLIYFSYDVKMKEKGDIPEGYSVSREKKERFSLILESASTNQTSMYLCASSVGTGSTDTQYFGPGTRLTVL.

This chain connects TRBV6-1 to TRBJ2-2; D is unresolved. CDR3 length: 14 residues. Trimming removed 4 bases from V and 1 base from J, with 7 bases in between. The germline gives CDR1 MNHNS, CDR2 SASEGT. CDR3 coding DNA: TGTGCCAGCAGTGGCAGACTGAACACCGGGGAGCTGTTTTTT. It yields the protein CASSGRLNTGELFF.

The chain has TRBV30 and TRBJ2-7, with 12 positions matching TRBD2. V lost 4 bases to trimming and J lost 3 bases; unmatched junction nucleotides: 4. The CDR3 contains 14 residues. Germline CDR1 reads GTSNPN; CDR2 reads SVGIG (reference sequence). Here the CDR3 DNA reads TGTGCCTGGACTGGGACTAGCGGGTTCTACGAGCAGTACTTC. Translated: CAWTGTSGFYEQYF.

This rearrangement joins TRBV20-1 to TRBJ2-7; weak D call: TRBD2 (5 bases). The CDR3 sequence is 11 residues long. Trimming took off 8 bases at V and 4 bases at J, with 12 bases between the two ends. Germline loops: CDR1 DFQATT, CDR2 SNEGSKA (reference sequence). The CDR3 bases are TGCAGTATTCGAGGGCAGTACGAGCAGTACTTC. As protein: CSIRGQYEQYF.

This clone was counted only a few times. CDR3 sequence: CSDLTNVRDNEQFF. The CDR3 DNA is TGCAGCGATCTGACTAACGTTAGGGACAATGAGCAGTTCTTC. The chain recombines TRBV29-1 with TRBJ2-1, with D possibly TRBD2 on 5 matching bases. The CDR3 extends over 14 amino acids. Germline values: CDR1 SQVTM, CDR2 ANQGSEA. Trimming took off 7 bases at V and 5 bases at J, with 18 bases between the two ends.

Turning to this clone: Its ends do not fully match the called genes, so a read error is possible. Other DNA sequences from this sample encode an identical CDR3 as well. This chain links TRBV5-4 with TRBJ2-4; 13 bases are shared with TRBD2. In germline, CDR1 is SGHNT, CDR2 YYREEE (reference sequence). The CDR3 has 16 amino acids. The CDR3 region has the DNA TGCGCCAGCAGCCTCAGGACTAGCGGGAGAGAAAACATTCAGTACTTC. It is translated as CASSLRTSGRENIQYF.

Concerning this clone itself: Sequence at one end of the junction differs from germline and may be a read error. This chain uses TRBV6-4 with TRBJ2-2, with 9 bases that match TRBD2. The CDR3 runs to 16 residues. The germline V gene has CDR1 MRHNA and CDR2 SNTAGT. The CDR3 protein is CARRATGGGASGELFF. Here the CDR3 DNA reads TGTGCCCGCAGGGCGACTGGCGGGGGGGCCTCCGGGGAGCTGTTTTTT.

This clone has only a few counts. Other DNA sequences in this sample translate to the same CDR3. The rearrangement uses TRBV11-2 and TRBJ1-2; D gene uncertain. The V gene's germline CDR1 is SGHAT and CDR2 FQNNGV. The ends were cut back, 3 bases at V and 2 bases at J, with 1 base in the middle. The CDR3 loop spans 11 amino acids. CDR3 coding DNA: TGTGCCAGCAGCTTCAACTATGGCTACACCTTC. Translating it yields CASSFNYGYTF. The variable domain in full, with the rest retrieved from reference TRBV11-2 and TRBJ1-2, is EAGVAQSPRYKIIEKRQSVAFWCNPISGHATLYWYQQILGQGPKLLIQFQNNGVVDDSQLPKDRFSAERLKGVDSTLKIQPAKLEDSAVYLCASSFNYGYTFGSGTRLTVV.

The chain employs TRBV28 and TRBJ1-5, with D unresolved. Germline assignment: CDR1 MDHEN and CDR2 SYDVKM. V was pared by 7 bases and J by 2 bases, with 15 bases between. This CDR3 region has 15 residues. This chain's CDR3 is CASNIRVVGNQPQHF. The CDR3 DNA follows: TGTGCCAGCAACATTCGGGTGGTAGGCAATCAGCCCCAGCATTTT.

The chain couples TRBV6-4 to TRBJ2-5, with 8 bases matching TRBD2. V lost 5 bases and J lost 5; bases outside the gene matches: 4. Germline V gene sequence: CDR1 MRHNA, CDR2 SNTAGT. The CDR3 covers 13 residues. The DNA of the CDR3 is TGTGCCAGCAGTTTAGCGGGGCCTGAGACCCAGTACTTC. This gives the protein CASSLAGPETQYF.

This chain connects TRBV7-6 to TRBJ1-6, with 8 bases lining up with TRBD1. There are 15 residues in the CDR3. V dropped 5 bases and J dropped 5; count of bases not matched to a gene: 5. Germline CDR1 reads SGHVS; CDR2 reads FNYEAQ. CDR3 residues: CASSGDRGDNSPLHF. The CDR3 nucleotides read TGTGCCAGCAGCGGAGACAGGGGAGATAATTCACCCCTCCACTTT. Together with reference TRBV7-6 and TRBJ1-6, the CDR3 gives the full variable domain: GAGVSQSPRYKVTKRGQDVALRCDPISGHVSLYWYRQALGQGPEFLTYFNYEAQQDKSGLPNDRFSAERPEGSISTLTIQRTEQRDSAMYRCASSGDRGDNSPLHFGNGTRLTVT.

The genes are TRBV19 and TRBJ2-7; TRBD1 agrees at 9 bases. The V gene's germline CDR1 is LNHDA and CDR2 SQIVND (reference sequence). This CDR3 contains 15 residues. After removal of 6 bases from V and 2 bases from J, the junction contained 8 bases not matched to a gene. The CDR3 DNA sequence: TGTGCCAGTAGCCCGAGGGGACAGGGACCCTACGAGCAGTACTTC. Amino acid sequence: CASSPRGQGPYEQYF.

The chain links TRBV18 to TRBJ1-4; unclear D gene. V shed 3 bases and J shed 2 bases, with 13 bases lying between them. This CDR3 has 16 amino acids. CDR1 and CDR2 (germline): KGHSH, LQKENI. In nucleotides, the CDR3 is TGTGCCAGCTCACCCCCCTCAAGGGTCACTAATGAAAAACTGTTTTTT. The encoded protein is CASSPPSRVTNEKLFF.

The chain couples TRBV5-1 to TRBJ2-1; D remains ambiguous. The CDR3 sequence is 13 residues long. Germline CDR1 reads SGHRS; CDR2 reads YFSETQ. Trimming took off 3 bases at V and 6 bases at J, with 10 bases between the two ends. The chain's CDR3 is CASSSITGNEQFF. In DNA form, the CDR3 reads TGCGCCAGCAGCTCGATAACGGGCAATGAGCAGTTCTTC.

This clone turned up a few times. In nucleotides, the CDR3 is TGTGCCAGCAGTTACCCTGGGACTAGCGGACTCTACGAGCAGTACTTC. Translation: CASSYPGTSGLYEQYF. The chain carries TRBV6-5 and TRBJ2-7, with 11 bases lining up with TRBD2. Per the germline V gene, CDR1 is MNHEY and CDR2 is SVGAGI. The CDR3 totals 16 residues. The V and J ends lost 2 bases and 3 bases, in that order; junction bases with no gene match: 6.

V gene TRBV6-5 combines with J gene TRBJ2-7; no clear D. CDR3 size: 14 residues. In germline, CDR1 is MNHEY, CDR2 SVGAGI. V was cut by 4 bases and J by 1 base, with 11 bases left in between. The CDR3 DNA reads as TGTGCCAGCAGTTCACGAGCTAATTCCTACGAGCAGTACTTC. This translates into CASSSRANSYEQYF.